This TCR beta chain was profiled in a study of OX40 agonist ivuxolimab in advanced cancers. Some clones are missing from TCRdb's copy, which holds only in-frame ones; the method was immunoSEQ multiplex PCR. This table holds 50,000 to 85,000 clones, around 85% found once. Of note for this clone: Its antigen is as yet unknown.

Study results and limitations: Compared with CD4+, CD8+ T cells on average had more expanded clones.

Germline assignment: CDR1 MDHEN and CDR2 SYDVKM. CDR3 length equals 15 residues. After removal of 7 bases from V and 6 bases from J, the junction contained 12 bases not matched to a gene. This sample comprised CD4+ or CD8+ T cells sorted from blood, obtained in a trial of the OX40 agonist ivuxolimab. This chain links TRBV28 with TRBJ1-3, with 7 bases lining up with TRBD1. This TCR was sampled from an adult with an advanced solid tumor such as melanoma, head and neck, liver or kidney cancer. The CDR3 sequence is CASTTLGGMVNTIYF. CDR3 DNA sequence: TGTGCCAGCACCACATTAGGGGGCATGGTAAACACCATATATTTT.